The 20 T cell receptor beta chains below were found in one sample sequenced in a study of blood T cell repertoires in COVID-19. Only in-frame clones appear in the TCRdb table, and some are missing; sequencing was by immunoSEQ multiplex PCR. Altogether about 300,000 clones are present, around 88% being singletons, with the ten largest covering over 6%. The specimen was peripheral blood. Receptors originate from a woman in her 30s who had recovered from COVID-19.

The chain is built from TRBV18 and TRBJ2-5; 7 nucleotides line up with TRBD1. Trimming took 6 bases from V and 1 from J; bases not matched to a gene: 11. The CDR3 runs to 16 residues. CDR1 and CDR2 (germline): KGHSH, LQKENI. The CDR3 sequence is CASSPRPGQLQETQYF. As DNA, the CDR3 is TGTGCCAGCTCTCCAAGGCCGGGACAGCTCCAAGAGACCCAGTACTTC.

The rearrangement joins TRBV7-2 to TRBJ1-2; 8 bases map to TRBD1. The CDR3 is 16 amino acids. V was pared by 1 base and J by 5 bases, with 9 bases of the junction left unmatched. The germline CDR1 and CDR2 sequences are SGHTA and FQGNSA. CDR3 protein: CASSLEWTGNGYGYTF. The CDR3 DNA reads as TGTGCCAGCAGCTTAGAGTGGACAGGGAATGGGTATGGCTACACCTTC.

The count of this clone is one. Written as DNA, the CDR3 is TGTGCCAGCAGCCGAATCGACATTGCCAAAAACATTCAGTACTTC. This translates into CASSRIDIAKNIQYF. The chain is built from TRBV6-2 or TRBV6-3 and TRBJ2-4; D is unclear. Germline CDR1 reads MNHEY; CDR2 reads SVGEGT. Deletions cut 6 bases from V and 1 base from J, with 13 bases between. The CDR3 is 15 residues long.

In its sample, this clone was seen a few times. V usage is TRBV2 and J usage is TRBJ1-5; 7 bases align to TRBD1. V trimming: 6 bases; J trimming: 5 bases; junction bases outside the gene matches: 10. The germline V gene encodes CDR1 SNHLY and CDR2 FYNNEI. The CDR3 is 15 amino acids. The CDR3 region is CASRAGTEGYQPQHF. CDR3 DNA sequence: TGTGCCAGCAGAGCCGGGACAGAGGGTTATCAGCCCCAGCATTTT. Full variable domain (remainder filled in from reference TRBV2 and TRBJ1-5): EPEVTQTPSHQVTQMGQEVILRCVPISNHLYFYWYRQILGQKVEFLVSFYNNEISEKSEIFDDQFSVERPDGSNFTLKIRSTKLEDSAMYFCASRAGTEGYQPQHFGDGTRLSIL.

This sequence joins TRBV28 and TRBJ2-1; 8 bases align to TRBD1. Germline loops: CDR1 MDHEN, CDR2 SYDVKM. The CDR3 totals 17 residues. The ends lost 5 bases at V and 7 bases at J; junction bases unmatched: 16. The CDR3 DNA sequence: TGTGCCAGCAGTACTAGGTCGGGCAGGGGGCGAATTAATGAGCAGTTCTTC. It codes for CASSTRSGRGRINEQFF.

J is TRBJ2-7 and V is TRBV7-9; tentatively, D is TRBD1 (6 bases). Trimming took off 1 base at V and 5 bases at J, with 15 bases between the two ends. Germline CDR1 SEHNR, CDR2 FQNEAQ (reference sequence). The CDR3 length is 15 residues. This CDR3 is CASSLVGAGDDEQYF. DNA for the CDR3: TGTGCCAGCAGCTTAGTCGGGGCAGGGGACGACGAGCAGTACTTC.

CDR3 sequence reads: CASSQESSSEAFF. Written as DNA, the CDR3 is TGCGCCAGCAGCCAAGAATCGTCGAGTGAAGCTTTCTTT. This chain joins TRBV4-3 and TRBJ1-1; D ambiguous. The CDR3 extends over 13 amino acids. V gave up 0 bases and J gave up 7 bases, with 9 bases separating them. The germline CDR1 and CDR2 sequences are LGHNA and YSLEER.

The chain employs TRBV6-6 and TRBJ1-1, with a possible D match to TRBD1 (5 bases). V was clipped by 6 bases and J by 11 bases, with 13 bases between them. The CDR3 runs to 11 residues. Germline CDR1 and CDR2: MNHNY and SVGAGI (reference sequence). CDR3 nucleotide sequence: TGTGCCAGCAGGGCAGGGTATACGGCTTTCTTT. This codes for CASRAGYTAFF.

The chain is built from TRBV6-5 and TRBJ1-2; D uncertain. CDR1 MNHEY and CDR2 SVGAGI come from the germline V gene. This CDR3 contains 13 residues. The germline V and J ends were trimmed by 0 bases and 8 bases, with 10 bases remaining between them. CDR3 in DNA: TGTGCCAGCAGTTACTCGAGACCAGGAGGCTACACCTTC. Protein product: CASSYSRPGGYTF.

V gene TRBV2 combines with J gene TRBJ2-5; TRBD2 aligns across 8 bases. The CDR3 consists of 16 residues. V shed 7 bases, J shed 5 bases, and the junction held 15 bases outside the gene matches. CDR1 is SNHLY, CDR2 FYNNEI, per germline. This CDR3 is CASITPGGGLRETQYF. CDR3 in DNA: TGTGCCAGCATCACACCCGGGGGGGGGCTTAGGGAGACCCAGTACTTC.

CDR3 nucleotides: TGTGCCACCAGTGGGCGACAGGGCCCTCCCTATGGCTACACCTTC. It specifies CATSGRQGPPYGYTF. V and J are TRBV24-1 and TRBJ1-2; 7 bases line up with TRBD1. The CDR3 length is 15 residues. CDR1 is KGHDR and CDR2 is SFDVKD in the germline V gene. J was trimmed by 4 bases and V by 5 bases; bases with no gene match: 9.

This chain joins TRBV7-8 and TRBJ2-1, with 7 bases lining up with TRBD1. Germline V gene sequence: CDR1 SGHVS, CDR2 FQNEAQ. Trimming cost V 2 bases and J 5 bases; bases outside gene matches: 9. This CDR3 has 16 residues. The CDR3 spells CASSLPGGQIDNEQFF. In nucleotides, the CDR3 is TGTGCCAGCAGCTTACCAGGGGGACAGATTGACAATGAGCAGTTCTTC. The full variable domain, its missing parts supplied by reference TRBV7-8 and TRBJ2-1, is GAGVSQSPRYKVAKRGQDVALRCDPISGHVSLFWYQQALGQGPEFLTYFQNEAQLDKSGLPSDRFFAERPEGSVSTLKIQRTQQEDSAVYLCASSLPGGQIDNEQFFGPGTRLTVL.

This clone showed up just once. The chain combines TRBV7-2 with TRBJ2-7, with 9 bases that match TRBD1. The CDR3 runs to 16 residues. V shed 5 bases, J shed 2 bases, and the junction held 10 bases outside the gene matches. Germline V gene lookup returns CDR1 SGHTA and CDR2 FQGNSA. The CDR3 is CASSVGRDRAAYEQYF. Written as DNA, the CDR3 is TGTGCCAGCAGCGTAGGAAGGGACAGGGCCGCCTACGAGCAGTACTTC.

The chain carries TRBV4-3 and TRBJ2-1, with 10 bases that match TRBD2. The CDR3 runs 15 residues. J gave up 3 bases and V 4 bases, and 3 bases lay outside the gene matches. Germline CDR1 is LGHNA and CDR2 is YSLEER. CDR3 amino acids: CASSLTSGDYNEQFF. CDR3 DNA sequence: TGCGCCAGCAGCCTTACTAGCGGGGACTACAATGAGCAGTTCTTC.

A few counts support this clone. The V gene is TRBV2, the J gene TRBJ2-7; TRBD2 might be the D (6 bases). Looked up from germline, CDR1 is SNHLY and CDR2 is FYNNEI. This CDR3 has 13 amino acids. With 6 bases removed from V and 3 bases from J, the gap between germline ends came to 12 bases. DNA of the CDR3: TGTGCCAGCAGCCAGGGACTCTTCTACGAGCAGTACTTC. Translation: CASSQGLFYEQYF.

This clone showed up many times. The V gene is TRBV29-1, the J gene TRBJ2-5, with 12 bases identical to TRBD2. The CDR3 length is 14 residues. With 5 bases clipped from V and 7 bases from J, the junction kept 8 bases outside the gene matches. Per germline, CDR1 SQVTM and CDR2 ANQGSEA. Here the CDR3 DNA reads TGCAGCGTTTCAACTAGCGGGGGGTCAGGGACCCAGTACTTC. This sequence encodes CSVSTSGGSGTQYF.

The chain's CDR3 is CASSPVWGQGAGMADTQYF. In nucleotides, the CDR3 is TGCGCCAGCAGCCCAGTCTGGGGACAGGGGGCCGGGATGGCAGATACGCAGTATTTT. The V call is TRBV5-1, the J call TRBJ2-3, with 12 bases lining up with TRBD1. Germline V CDR1 and CDR2: SGHRS, YFSETQ. The V and J ends lost 4 bases and 4 bases, in that order; junction bases with no gene match: 16. The CDR3 runs 19 residues.

The chain recombines TRBV5-1 with TRBJ2-3; tentatively, D is TRBD1 (5 bases). CDR3 size: 14 residues. The germline V and J ends were trimmed by 4 bases and 6 bases, with 15 bases remaining between them. Germline-derived CDR1 and CDR2 are SGHRS and YFSETQ. CDR3 residues: CASSRSQGSDTQYF. The CDR3 DNA is TGCGCCAGCAGCCGATCCCAGGGTTCTGATACGCAGTATTTT. Together with reference TRBV5-1 and TRBJ2-3, the CDR3 gives the full variable domain: KAGVTQTPRYLIKTRGQQVTLSCSPISGHRSVSWYQQTPGQGLQFLFEYFSETQRNKGNFPGRFSGRQFSNSRSEMNVSTLELGDSALYLCASSRSQGSDTQYFGPGTRLTVL.

The chain uses TRBV5-1 and TRBJ1-2; TRBD1 matches at 8 bases. This CDR3 has 14 residues. V shed 3 bases and J 6 bases; nucleotides not matched to a gene: 7. Germline CDR1 reads SGHRS; CDR2 reads YFSETQ. The CDR3 spells CASSSGQGSDGYTF. Here the CDR3 DNA reads TGCGCCAGCAGCTCTGGACAGGGCAGTGATGGCTACACCTTC.

V gene TRBV29-1 combines with J gene TRBJ1-2, with D perhaps TRBD1 (5 bases). The V end was cut by 3 bases, the J end by 2 bases, with 13 bases between. The germline V gene encodes CDR1 SQVTM and CDR2 ANQGSEA. This CDR3 is 14 amino acids long. CDR3 nucleotides: TGCAGCGTTGACGCCCCGACAGTAAACTATGGCTACACCTTC. Translated, it gives CSVDAPTVNYGYTF.